What follows is one T cell receptor (beta chain) and its context. This receptor's antigen is unknown. No qualities accompany the bases; no much larger clone lies one base away. This sample was included in a study of blood T cell repertoires in COVID-19 (dated by TCRdb to 2018 to 2020). For the wider study: Collaborator samples came from the United States, Italy and Spain and covered acute and convalescent phases of COVID-19. Where available, HLA class I and class II types were obtained from metadata supplied by the sample provider rather than from assay-based typing. A freely available public database, intended as a resource for researchers studying the immune response to SARS-CoV-2, is where the repertoires were released. Sample metadata almost always included a de-identified subject ID, COVID-19 status, age in years and sex. Samples were obtained from the ongoing ImmuneRACE study (first 160 participants) and from over a thousand subjects provided by 6 global collaborators. Subjects who had been exposed to COVID-19, were actively infected with it, or had recovered from it provided the deeply sampled blood TCRbeta repertoires that made up the dataset. The prospective study material was composed of cDNA or gDNA derived from T cells, B-cell-depleted T cells, or PBMCs. Broad study findings and their caveats: How much clinical and demographic metadata was included differed by source and by participant, and the metadata was provided uncurated.

Whole blood was collected in K2EDTA tubes by collaborating institutions according to the institutions' own protocols. For TCRbeta analysis, collaborators shipped samples as frozen whole blood, isolated PBMCs, or DNA extracted from either of those sample types. The immunoSEQ Assay, a bias-controlled multiplex PCR, was used to amplify TCRbeta CDR3 regions from genomic DNA. In the authors' own workflow: The number of nucleated cells in each sample was estimated by amplification of reference gene primers within the assay. Sequence reads were collapsed and filtered to measure the absolute abundance of every unique TCRbeta CDR3 rearrangement. For each sample, productive Simpson clonality was calculated by taking the square root of Simpson's diversity index across productive rearrangements. Held by TCRdb, this immuneACCESS table contains in-frame sequences only and omits some clones. Under half of the omission traces to an unresolved V gene where checked; the cause of the rest is unknown. That table furnishes V, J and clone size, whereas the DNA furnished D and trimming. A total of about 120,000 clones appear in this sample, about 86% of them only once. Around 0.81% of the sample lies in the top ten.

What was sequenced was peripheral blood. The clonotype comes from a woman aged 45-65 years with active or convalescent COVID-19.

The bases are TGTGCCAGCTATCGGGGGAGCAAGTACGAGCAGTACTTC. This gives the protein CASYRGSKYEQYF. This receptor chain uses TRBV28 and TRBJ2-7; matching of 6 bases hints at TRBD2 as the D gene. The CDR3, from cysteine to phenylalanine, totals 13 residues. The DNA shown is the 39-base CDR3, in frame from base 1. V is shortened by 8 bases, J by 4 bases, and the region joining them spans 15 bases. Based on the germline V gene, the CDR1 and CDR2 sequences are MDHEN and SYDVKM.